These T cell receptor beta chains were read from a single sample in a study of T cells in Graves' hyperthyroidism and ophthalmopathy. One entry per CDR3 protein, called by TCRdb with MiXCR from the multiplex PCR reads. This table has approximately 640,000 distinct CDR3 sequences, roughly a sixth appearing once. The sample was blood. All receptors come from a man between 50 and 59 years old with Graves' hyperthyroidism. Each CDR3 is given with its conserved first and last residue. The D gene is left open where the match is weak. The size field is filled for only some rows; it gives once, few, many or a size class.

CDR3 length	V gene	clone size	D gene	J gene	CDR3 protein	CDR3 DNA
16	TRBV18	NA	NA	TRBJ1-2	CASSRSGTGNSLGYTF	TGTGCCAGCTCACGGAGTGGTACAGGGAATAGCTTGGGCTACACCTTC
14	TRBV24-1	few	NA	TRBJ2-3	CATSVRGATDTQYF	TGTGCCACCAGTGTCAGGGGAGCCACAGATACGCAGTATTTT
16	TRBV5-4	NA	TRBD1	TRBJ1-1	CASSPEGARRNTEAFF	TGTGCCAGCAGCCCGGAGGGGGCCCGGCGGAACACTGAAGCTTTCTTT
14	TRBV10-1	few	NA	TRBJ2-3	CASSEVQPEDTQYF	TGCGCCAGCAGTGAGGTACAGCCAGAAGATACGCAGTATTTT
14	TRBV6-2/TRBV6-3	NA	NA	TRBJ2-7	CASNPRDRSYEQYF	TGTGCCAGCAACCCCCGGGACCGTTCCTACGAGCAGTACTTC
15	TRBV28	NA	NA	TRBJ2-7	CASSFWRTSSYDQYF	TGTGCCAGCAGTTTCTGGCGGACGAGCTCCTACGACCAGTACTTC
20	TRBV28	NA	TRBD2	TRBJ2-3	CASSPTLGLAGAYSTDTQYF	TGTGCCAGCAGTCCCACCTTGGGACTAGCGGGAGCGTATAGCACAGATACGCAGTATTTT
11	TRBV11-2	many	NA	TRBJ2-7	CASSLYHEQYF	TGTGCCAGCAGCTTATACCACGAGCAGTACTTC
11	TRBV28	NA	NA	TRBJ2-4	CASSLLSHQYF	TGTGCCAGCAGTTTATTGTCCCATCAGTACTTC
14	TRBV19	NA	NA	TRBJ2-7	CASSRQASSYEQYF	TGTGCCAGTAGCCGACAGGCAAGCTCCTACGAGCAGTACTTC
15	TRBV11-2	NA	TRBD2	TRBJ2-1	CASSSNSGSWNEQFF	TGTGCCAGCAGCTCAAATAGCGGGAGTTGGAATGAGCAGTTCTTC
14	TRBV20-1	NA	NA	TRBJ2-5	CSAPPGAGAETQYF	TGCAGTGCGCCCCCGGGGGCTGGGGCAGAGACCCAGTACTTC
13	TRBV11-2	few	NA	TRBJ2-7	CASSLRWSREQYF	TGTGCCAGCAGCTTACGGTGGAGCCGCGAGCAGTACTTC
14	TRBV27	many	NA	TRBJ2-1	CASSSLLSYNEQFF	TGTGCCAGCAGTAGTCTACTCTCCTACAATGAGCAGTTCTTC
13	TRBV14	NA	NA	TRBJ2-4	CASSPPSGDIQYF	TGTGCCAGCAGCCCGCCCTCCGGGGACATTCAGTACTTC
16	TRBV12-3/TRBV12-4	many	NA	TRBJ1-6	CASSRQDWTLGSPLHF	TGTGCCAGCAGCCGCCAGGACTGGACCCTTGGGTCACCCCTCCACTTT
17	TRBV4-1	NA	NA	TRBJ2-1	CASSQEMAGSGYNEQFF	TGCGCCAGCAGCCAAGAGATGGCGGGATCGGGGTACAATGAGCAGTTCTTC
12	TRBV7-9	NA	NA	TRBJ2-7	CASSMDRYEQYF	TGTGCCAGCAGCATGGACCGCTACGAGCAGTACTTC
15	TRBV18	many	NA	TRBJ2-1	CASSTLGTTYNEQFF	TGTGCCAGCTCTACACTCGGGACAACTTACAATGAGCAGTTCTTC
12	TRBV12-3/TRBV12-4	NA	NA	TRBJ2-1	CASSLNVDEQFF	TGTGCCAGCAGTTTAAATGTTGATGAGCAGTTCTTC
13	TRBV2	many	NA	TRBJ1-5	CASKQVPNQPQHF	TGTGCCAGCAAGCAGGTCCCCAATCAGCCCCAGCATTTT
15	TRBV18	many	TRBD1	TRBJ2-3	CASSPGQGAGDTQYF	TGTGCCAGCTCACCAGGACAGGGGGCAGGAGATACGCAGTATTTT
13	TRBV19	NA	TRBD1	TRBJ1-1	CASSTGQGREAFF	TGTGCCAGTAGTACCGGACAGGGTCGCGAAGCTTTCTTT
15	TRBV9	NA	TRBD2	TRBJ2-2	CASSVAGVNTGELFF	TGTGCCAGCAGCGTGGCGGGAGTTAATACCGGGGAGCTGTTTTTT
11	TRBV11-2	few	NA	TRBJ2-7	CATAGVDEQYF	TGTGCCACCGCGGGCGTAGACGAGCAGTACTTC
16	TRBV20-1	NA	TRBD1	TRBJ1-2	CSARGSGQGSGYGYTF	TGCAGTGCTAGAGGGTCAGGACAGGGTTCGGGGTATGGCTACACCTTC
13	TRBV5-1	NA	NA	TRBJ2-1	CASGSLSHNEQFF	TGCGCCAGCGGCTCACTAAGTCACAATGAGCAGTTCTTC
16	TRBV4-1	many	TRBD1	TRBJ1-2	CASSASTGTGPYGYTF	TGCGCCAGCAGCGCAAGCACGGGGACAGGGCCCTATGGCTACACCTTC
14	TRBV4-1	NA	NA	TRBJ1-1	CASSQVRRETEAFF	TGCGCCAGCAGCCAAGTTCGTCGGGAAACTGAAGCTTTCTTT
13	TRBV2	NA	NA	TRBJ1-2	CASSEAMGGGYTF	TGTGCCAGCAGTGAAGCAATGGGCGGAGGCTACACCTTC